The 18 T cell receptor beta chains presented below share a single source sample, sequenced in a study of T cell responses to AZD1222 COVID-19 vaccine. TCRdb's copy holds only in-frame clones and misses some; the assay was immunoSEQ multiplex PCR. The sample includes around 110,000 clones, around 85% seen only once; the top ten take 3.5% to 5%. Specimen: peripheral blood, collected on day 0 of MenACWY control vaccination. The receptors were sampled from an adult in good health.

This clone was observed many times. The rearrangement joins TRBV7-9 to TRBJ1-2; weak D call: TRBD1 (6 bases). There are 17 residues in the CDR3. Germline-derived CDR1 and CDR2 are SEHNR and FQNEAQ (reference sequence). V was cut by 2 bases and J by 2 bases, with 18 bases left in between. CDR3 in amino acids: CASSLTFIGQTNYGYTF. CDR3 in DNA: TGTGCCAGCAGCTTAACCTTTATCGGACAGACGAACTATGGCTACACCTTC. Drawing the rest from reference TRBV7-9 and TRBJ1-2, the complete variable domain is DTGVSQNPRHKITKRGQNVTFRCDPISEHNRLYWYRQTLGQGPEFLTYFQNEAQLEKSRLLSDRFSAERPKGSFSTLEIQRTEQGDSAMYLCASSLTFIGQTNYGYTFGSGTRLTVV.

The chain combines TRBV18 with TRBJ1-1; D call uncertain. Deletions cut 2 bases from V and 0 bases from J, with 4 bases between. From germline, CDR1 is KGHSH and CDR2 LQKENI. The CDR3 runs to 13 residues. This chain's CDR3 is CASSPDMNTEAFF. The CDR3 nucleotides are TGTGCCAGCTCACCAGATATGAACACTGAAGCTTTCTTT.

The chain carries TRBV12-3 or TRBV12-4 and TRBJ1-2; a weak D match, TRBD1 (5 bases). Between the trimmed V and J ends, which lost 1 base and 13 bases, there was a span of 13 bases. This CDR3 spans 12 amino acids. The CDR3 sequence: CASSLGQPAGTF. CDR3 bases: TGTGCCAGCAGTTTAGGACAGCCAGCGGGCACCTTC.

The genes are TRBV4-2 and TRBJ1-3; 7 bases fit TRBD1. The CDR3 has 16 amino acids. J was trimmed by 1 base and V by 3 bases; bases with no gene match: 6. Germline V gene data show CDR1 as LGHNA and CDR2 as YNFKEQ. The CDR3 sequence: CASSQAKTGSGNTIYF. The CDR3 DNA reads TGTGCCAGCAGCCAGGCCAAGACAGGGTCTGGAAACACCATATATTTT.

This rearrangement joins TRBV6-6 to TRBJ1-1; D perhaps matches TRBD1 (5 bases). The ends were cut back, 2 bases at V and 4 bases at J, with 8 bases in the middle. CDR1 is MNHNY and CDR2 is SVGAGI in the germline V gene (reference sequence). The CDR3 is made up of 13 amino acids. The CDR3 DNA follows: TGTGCCAGCAGTTACCAGGGAGGCACTGAAGCTTTCTTT. It yields the protein CASSYQGGTEAFF.

This rearrangement joins TRBV7-2 to TRBJ1-3; a possible D gene is TRBD1 (5 bases). Germline lookup yields CDR1 SGHTA and CDR2 FQGNSA. The CDR3 has 16 residues. V lost 1 base and J lost 4, with 14 bases in between. The CDR3 region has the DNA TGTGCCAGCAGCTTAGGAGGGGCAGCACGAGGAAACACCATATATTTT. Translated, it gives CASSLGGAARGNTIYF.

The chain employs TRBV7-3 and TRBJ1-2, with D perhaps TRBD1 (5 bases). V gave up 1 base and J gave up 8 bases, with 11 bases separating them. The germline gives CDR1 SGHTA, CDR2 FQGTGA. This CDR3 is 13 amino acids long. CDR3 sequence: CASSLNGAEGYTF. Here the CDR3 DNA reads TGTGCCAGCAGCTTAAATGGGGCAGAAGGCTACACCTTC.

The V and J genes are TRBV9 and TRBJ1-2, with TRBD1 as a possible D gene (5 bases). The CDR3 is 13 residues long. V was cut by 6 bases and J by 3 bases, with 12 bases left in between. Germline V CDR1 and CDR2: SGDLS, YYNGEE. The DNA for the CDR3 is TGTGCCAGCACGGGGGAAGGCGACTATGGCTACACCTTC. Translated: CASTGEGDYGYTF.

This chain connects TRBV4-3 to TRBJ2-1; either TRBD1 or TRBD2 may fit D (6 bases each). The CDR3 has 16 amino acids. V was shortened by 0 bases and J by 3 bases, with 12 bases between the two germline ends. Germline CDR1 LGHNA, CDR2 YSLEER. CDR3 sequence reads: CASSQDEQGGYNEQFF. CDR3 coding DNA: TGCGCCAGCAGCCAAGATGAACAGGGAGGCTACAATGAGCAGTTCTTC.

This chain joins TRBV4-2 and TRBJ1-2; 9 positions match TRBD1. V gave up 1 base and J gave up 5 bases; unmatched junction bases: 8. The CDR3 spans 16 residues. Germline V gives CDR1 LGHNA, CDR2 YNFKEQ. The CDR3 coding sequence is TGTGCCAGCAGCCAAGTCTCGGGACAGGGTGTTTATGGCTACACCTTC. As protein: CASSQVSGQGVYGYTF.

This sequence joins TRBV5-1 and TRBJ2-4; 7 bases agree with TRBD1. The V segment lost 3 bases and the J segment 1 base; nucleotides outside the gene matches: 7. The CDR3 length is 16 residues. In germline, CDR1 is SGHRS, CDR2 YFSETQ. The CDR3 DNA sequence: TGCGCCAGCAGCTCGACAGGGTTCGCTGCCAAAAACATTCAGTACTTC. This encodes CASSSTGFAAKNIQYF.

This clone was recorded at least ten times. The chain links TRBV4-1 to TRBJ2-1, with 9 positions matching TRBD1. The CDR3 spans 15 residues. The germline V gene has CDR1 MGHRA and CDR2 YSYEKL. The V and J ends lost 2 bases and 8 bases, in that order; junction bases with no gene match: 7. The CDR3, as DNA: TGCGCCAGCAGCCAACCTGGACAGGGGTACTATGAGCAGTTCTTC. Amino acid sequence: CASSQPGQGYYEQFF.

The chain recombines TRBV20-1 with TRBJ2-2; either TRBD1 or TRBD2 may fit D (5 bases each). Per germline, CDR1 DFQATT and CDR2 SNEGSKA (reference sequence). Trimming shortened V by 3 bases and J by 3 bases, and 20 bases separated the two germline ends. The CDR3 is made up of 17 amino acids. The CDR3 sequence: CSASAGYGAVYTGELFF. The DNA of the CDR3 is TGCAGTGCTAGTGCAGGGTACGGGGCGGTTTACACCGGGGAGCTGTTTTTT.

This clone has only one observation. The CDR3 sequence: CASSVEAGGLPGELFF. CDR3 nucleotides: TGTGCCAGCAGTGTGGAAGCGGGGGGGCTTCCCGGGGAGCTGTTTTTT. The genes are TRBV6-1 and TRBJ2-2, with 10 bases lining up with TRBD2. The germline gives CDR1 MNHNS, CDR2 SASEGT. Trimming took 4 bases from V and 6 from J; bases not matched to a gene: 8. The CDR3 consists of 16 residues.

The V and J genes are TRBV29-1 and TRBJ2-2; possible D gene TRBD2, 6 bases. This CDR3 has 13 amino acids. V lost 6 bases, J lost 6 bases, and 14 bases lay in between. The V gene's germline CDR1 is SQVTM and CDR2 ANQGSEA. The DNA of the CDR3 is TGCAGCGTAGAAAAGGGAGGAGCCGGGGAGCTGTTTTTT. Encoded protein: CSVEKGGAGELFF.

V usage is TRBV4-2 and J usage is TRBJ2-3, with 9 positions matching TRBD2. The germline gives CDR1 LGHNA, CDR2 YNFKEQ. V dropped 4 bases and J dropped 0; count of bases not matched to a gene: 2. The CDR3 totals 15 residues. The CDR3 loop is CASSLGTSSTDTQYF. DNA of the CDR3: TGTGCCAGCAGCCTTGGGACTAGCAGCACAGATACGCAGTATTTT.

V usage is TRBV2 and J usage is TRBJ2-5; 9 positions agree with TRBD1. Per germline, CDR1 SNHLY and CDR2 FYNNEI. CDR3 length: 16 residues. The V segment lost 7 bases and the J segment 4 bases; nucleotides outside the gene matches: 13. The DNA of the CDR3 is TGTGCCAGCACTCCGAGAGTACAGGGGGCGGGAGAGACCCAGTACTTC. Encoded protein: CASTPRVQGAGETQYF. The whole variable domain, filled in from reference TRBV2 and TRBJ2-5, reads EPEVTQTPSHQVTQMGQEVILRCVPISNHLYFYWYRQILGQKVEFLVSFYNNEISEKSEIFDDQFSVERPDGSNFTLKIRSTKLEDSAMYFCASTPRVQGAGETQYFGPGTRLLVL.

J is TRBJ1-1 and V is TRBV15, with 9 bases matching TRBD1. Germline-derived CDR1 and CDR2 are LNHNV and YYDKDF (reference sequence). With 1 base clipped from V and 4 bases from J, the junction kept 7 bases outside the gene matches. This CDR3 comprises 16 residues. In DNA form, the CDR3 reads TGTGCCACCAGCAGAGCCAGACAGGGGGTAGTCACTGAAGCTTTCTTT. It is translated as CATSRARQGVVTEAFF. Full variable domain (remainder filled in from reference TRBV15 and TRBJ1-1): DAMVIQNPRYQVTQFGKPVTLSCSQTLNHNVMYWYQQKSSQAPKLLFHYYDKDFNNEADTPDNFQSRRPNTSFCFLDIRSPGLGDTAMYLCATSRARQGVVTEAFFGQGTRLTVV.